This record looks at one T cell receptor (beta chain) sequence and its context. Repertoires were generated with immunoSEQ multiplex PCR, while TCRdb's copy carries only in-frame clones and drops some. The table has about 2.1 million clones, around 93% seen once. The sample originates from a study of shared clonotypes between healthy human individuals. Study-level background: The study enrolled a couple of women and three men aged 18 to 49.

Cells designated naive CD8 were CD45RO-negative and were positively selected for CCR7, with terminally differentiated effector memory CD45RA+ cells excluded. Germline V gives CDR1 SGHVS, CDR2 FQNEAQ. The trim removed 1 base at V and 6 bases at J, leaving 5 bases unmatched. The CDR3 extends over 15 amino acids. The chain uses TRBV7-8 and TRBJ2-2; 7 nucleotides agree with TRBD2. The sequence came from a man aged 18 to 29 in good health. Some clones in this sample may be carry-over from other donors' samples. The sample comprised naive CD8+ T cells from PBMCs. DNA of the CDR3: TGTGCCAGCAGCTTAGGCGGGAGTCTTTCCGGGGAGCTGTTTTTT. Residues: CASSLGGSLSGELFF.